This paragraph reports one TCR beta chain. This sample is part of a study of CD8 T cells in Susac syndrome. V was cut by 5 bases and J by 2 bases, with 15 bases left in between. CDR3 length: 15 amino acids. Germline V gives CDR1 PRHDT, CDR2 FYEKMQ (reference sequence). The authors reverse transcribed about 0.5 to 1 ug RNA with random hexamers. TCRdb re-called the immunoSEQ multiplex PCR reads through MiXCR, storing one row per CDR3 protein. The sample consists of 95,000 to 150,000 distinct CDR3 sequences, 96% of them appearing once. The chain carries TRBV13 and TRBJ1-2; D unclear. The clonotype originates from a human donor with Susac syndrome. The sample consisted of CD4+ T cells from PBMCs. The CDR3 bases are TGTGCCAGCAGCATCCCGGACGGCACCAACTATGGCTACACCTTC. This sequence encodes CASSIPDGTNYGYTF.